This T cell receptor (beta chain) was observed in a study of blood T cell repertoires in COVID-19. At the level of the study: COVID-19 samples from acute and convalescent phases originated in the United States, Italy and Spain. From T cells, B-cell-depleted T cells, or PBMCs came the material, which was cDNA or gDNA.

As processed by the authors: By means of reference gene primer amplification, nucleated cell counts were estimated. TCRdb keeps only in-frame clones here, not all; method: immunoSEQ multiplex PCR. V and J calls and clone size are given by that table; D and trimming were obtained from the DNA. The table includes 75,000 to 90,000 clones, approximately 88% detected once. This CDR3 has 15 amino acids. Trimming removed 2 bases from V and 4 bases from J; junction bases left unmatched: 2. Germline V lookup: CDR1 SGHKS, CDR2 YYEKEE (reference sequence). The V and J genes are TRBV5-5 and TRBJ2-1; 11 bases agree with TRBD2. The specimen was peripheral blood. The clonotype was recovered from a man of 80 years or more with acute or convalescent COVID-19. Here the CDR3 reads CASSLASGGYNEQFF. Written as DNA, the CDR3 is TGTGCCAGCAGCTTAGCTAGCGGGGGGTACAATGAGCAGTTCTTC.